This T cell receptor beta chain was captured in a study of blood T cell repertoires in COVID-19. Germline trimming cut 4 bases from V and 4 bases from J; bases unmatched to any gene: 18. This CDR3 region has 18 residues. The germline V gene encodes CDR1 LGHNA and CDR2 YSLEER. This clone appeared a single time. Sequenced by immunoSEQ multiplex PCR; TCRdb stores in-frame clones only, minus some. The data hold hundreds of thousands of clones, with about nine tenths observed a single time. Sample: peripheral blood. V gene TRBV4-3 combines with J gene TRBJ1-2; 7 positions match TRBD1. This clonotype was sampled from a woman in her twenties or thirties with COVID-19, enrolled during active disease. The CDR3 is CASSRERGQPRDSYGYTF. The CDR3 DNA is TGCGCCAGCAGCCGAGAAAGGGGACAGCCAAGAGATAGCTATGGCTACACCTTC.